These 16 T cell receptor beta chains originate from one sample sequenced in a study of blood T cell repertoires in COVID-19 (dated by TCRdb to 2019 to 2021). Library prep was done by the immunoSEQ multiplex PCR assay. TCRdb holds this immuneACCESS table with in-frame rearrangements only. Some clones are missing; in checked studies, unresolved V genes explain under half, and the rest has no known cause. The sample includes hundreds of thousands of clones, with roughly 90% observed a single time. The biggest ten clones account for approximately 4.5% of the sample. The sequenced sample was PBMCs or T cells enriched from blood (not recorded which). The receptors shown here come from a woman aged 18 to 35 with acute COVID-19.

As regards this clone: The identical CDR3 is also encoded by other nucleotide sequences in the sample. This rearrangement joins TRBV11-2 to TRBJ1-5; 11 bases are shared with TRBD1. The CDR3 has 14 amino acids. V dropped 5 bases and J dropped 6; count of bases not matched to a gene: 3. The germline V gene has CDR1 SGHAT and CDR2 FQNNGV. The CDR3: CASSLGTGGQPQHF. CDR3 sequence (DNA): TGTGCCAGCAGCCTTGGGACAGGGGGTCAGCCCCAGCATTTT.

The chain carries TRBV11-3 and TRBJ1-1; D gene unclear. V was clipped by 3 bases and J by 4 bases, with 9 bases between them. This CDR3 spans 13 amino acids. Per the germline V gene, CDR1 is SGHNT and CDR2 is YENEEA. The CDR3 nucleotides read TGTGCCAGCAGCTTGGAATGGAGCACTGAAGCTTTCTTT. Protein product: CASSLEWSTEAFF.

The chain carries TRBV5-1 and TRBJ1-1; 12 bases line up with TRBD1. V dropped 8 bases and J dropped 5; count of bases not matched to a gene: 7. This CDR3 is 14 amino acids long. CDR1 SGHRS and CDR2 YFSETQ come from the germline V gene. CDR3 residues: CASGTGGPRTEAFF. The CDR3 nucleotides read TGCGCCAGTGGGACAGGGGGCCCTCGGACTGAAGCTTTCTTT.

This clone has only one observation. The chain carries TRBV7-6 and TRBJ2-7; TRBD1 aligns across 10 bases. Germline CDR1 is SGHVS and CDR2 is FNYEAQ. This CDR3 spans 14 amino acids. The V gene end was trimmed by 5 bases and the J gene end by 3 bases; junction bases not matched to a gene: 4. CDR3 nucleotide sequence: TGTGCCAGCAGCCGGACAGGGGGATTCTACGAGCAGTACTTC. It translates to CASSRTGGFYEQYF.

The chain employs TRBV10-3 and TRBJ1-1; tentatively, D is TRBD1 (6 bases). CDR1 is ENHRY and CDR2 is SYGVKD in the germline V gene. V was cut by 7 bases and J by 1 base, with 13 bases left in between. This CDR3 comprises 14 residues. The CDR3 nucleotides read TGTGCCATCAAGGCACAGGGTGCGAACACTGAAGCTTTCTTT. This sequence encodes CAIKAQGANTEAFF.

The chain links TRBV19 to TRBJ1-5; no firm D call. CDR3 length: 13 amino acids. Germline V gives CDR1 LNHDA, CDR2 SQIVND (reference sequence). Trimming removed 5 bases at V and 4 bases at J, with 9 bases between. The CDR3 nucleotides read TGTGCCAGTAGTTTCGGGGTAAATCAGCCCCAGCATTTT. Protein: CASSFGVNQPQHF.

The V and J genes are TRBV9 and TRBJ2-2; 9 bases line up with TRBD1. CDR1 and CDR2 from the germline V gene are SGDLS and YYNGEE. The CDR3 is 15 amino acids. V lost 4 bases and J lost 5; bases outside the gene matches: 6. This CDR3 reads CASSPGQGITGELFF. CDR3 nucleotides: TGTGCCAGCAGCCCCGGACAGGGGATAACCGGGGAGCTGTTTTTT.

The V gene is TRBV29-1, the J gene TRBJ1-1; D gene ambiguous. Between the trimmed V and J ends, which lost 4 bases and 9 bases, there was a span of 9 bases. The CDR3 consists of 10 residues. In germline, CDR1 is SQVTM, CDR2 ANQGSEA. CDR3 amino acids: CSVAAAQAFF. For the CDR3, the DNA is TGCAGCGTTGCGGCGGCCCAAGCTTTCTTT.

The chain is built from TRBV28 and TRBJ2-2, with a possible D match to TRBD1 (6 bases). V lost 2 bases to trimming and J lost 4 bases, with 11 bases between them. Germline CDR1 MDHEN, CDR2 SYDVKM. The CDR3 spans 15 residues. The CDR3 DNA reads as TGTGCCAGCAGTTTAGGGGGCGCTGGCACCGGGGAGCTGTTTTTT. This gives the protein CASSLGGAGTGELFF. The entire variable domain, with the rest obtained from reference TRBV28 and TRBJ2-2, is as follows: DVKVTQSSRYLVKRTGEKVFLECVQDMDHENMFWYRQDPGLGLRLIYFSYDVKMKEKGDIPEGYSVSREKKERFSLILESASTNQTSMYLCASSLGGAGTGELFFGEGSRLTVL.

The chain combines TRBV11-3 with TRBJ1-2; 12 nucleotides align to TRBD1. Germline CDR1 and CDR2: SGHNT and YENEEA. The CDR3 contains 16 residues. Trimming removed 5 bases from V and 2 bases from J; junction bases left unmatched: 6. The CDR3 DNA follows: TGTGCCAGCAGCCTCGGGACAGGGGGCCTAAACTATGGCTACACCTTC. Protein product: CASSLGTGGLNYGYTF. Filled out from reference TRBV11-3 and TRBJ1-2, the complete variable domain reads EAGVVQSPRYKIIEKKQPVAFWCNPISGHNTLYWYLQNLGQGPELLIRYENEEAVDDSQLPKDRFSAERLKGVDSTLKIQPAELGDSAVYLCASSLGTGGLNYGYTFGSGTRLTVV.

This chain joins TRBV9 and TRBJ1-4; 10 nucleotides align to TRBD1. The CDR3 has 15 amino acids. Trimming took 3 bases from V and 5 from J; bases not matched to a gene: 4. Germline CDR1 is SGDLS and CDR2 is YYNGEE. CDR3 coding DNA: TGTGCCAGCAGCGCTGGGACAGGGGAAAATGAAAAACTGTTTTTT. Translation: CASSAGTGENEKLFF.

On this clone itself: One end of the junction fails to match germline, which may point to a read error. The chain is built from TRBV7-7 and TRBJ2-3; a weak D match, TRBD2 (6 bases). CDR1 and CDR2 (germline): SSHAT, FNYEAQ (reference sequence). The CDR3 is 15 amino acids. This CDR3 reads CASSVGRGGTDTQYF. CDR3 DNA: TGTGCTAGCAGCGTCGGGCGGGGAGGCACAGATACGCAGTATTTT.

This clone has just a few counts. V and J are TRBV7-2 and TRBJ1-3; D gene unclear. This CDR3 has 16 amino acids. Germline V gene lookup returns CDR1 SGHTA and CDR2 FQGNSA. V was cut by 3 bases and J by 0 bases, with 12 bases left in between. The CDR3, as DNA: TGTGCCAGCAGCTTTGAGGCAGCCTACTCTGGAAACACCATATATTTT. Amino acids: CASSFEAAYSGNTIYF.

The chain is built from TRBV10-1 and TRBJ1-4; 10 nucleotides line up with TRBD1. Germline V gene data show CDR1 as WNHNN and CDR2 as SYGVQD (reference sequence). This CDR3 is 14 amino acids long. The ends lost 4 bases at V and 8 bases at J; junction bases unmatched: 4. The DNA of the CDR3 is TGCGCCAGCAGTGGTCCGGGACAGGGGGAAAAACTGTTTTTT. Its translation: CASSGPGQGEKLFF.

The chain uses TRBV10-1 and TRBJ2-5, with D hard to call. CDR3 length equals 13 residues. V gave up 8 bases and J gave up 5 bases, with 15 bases separating them. The germline V gene has CDR1 WNHNN and CDR2 SYGVQD (reference sequence). The CDR3 DNA is TGCGCCAGCGCACCCAGCGCAGCGGAGACCCAGTACTTC. Translating gives CASAPSAAETQYF.

The chain joins TRBV6-5 to TRBJ1-5; the match to TRBD1 covers 9 bases. There are 13 residues in the CDR3. The V gene's germline CDR1 is MNHEY and CDR2 SVGAGI. V lost 8 bases and J lost 5; bases outside the gene matches: 4. CDR3 amino acids: CASLQGAYQPQHF. The CDR3 coding sequence is TGTGCCAGCTTACAGGGGGCCTATCAGCCCCAGCATTTT.